A single sample gave rise to the 25 T cell receptor beta chains below, sequenced in a study of blood T cells in healthy people across ages. The use of a sample-barcoded 5' primer and a J-beta primer mix characterized a second PCR of about 7 to 12 cycles. MiXCR, run by TCRdb on the 5' RACE reads, gives a single entry per CDR3 protein. Of roughly 1.6 million distinct CDR3 sequences in the sample, 30% to 35% were seen once. Sequencing input: blood. Source of these receptors: a woman aged 30 to 39 in good health.

This chain connects TRBV2 to TRBJ1-4, with D hard to call. Trimming left V 9 bases short and J 5 bases short, with 16 bases between. This CDR3 has 14 residues. The germline CDR1 and CDR2 sequences are SNHLY and FYNNEI. Written as DNA, the CDR3 is TGTGCCAGTAGCCGACGGAGGGAAAATGAAAAACTGTTTTTT. It yields the protein CASSRRRENEKLFF.

V gene TRBV3-1 combines with J gene TRBJ2-7; 7 bases are a match to TRBD2. The CDR3 is 14 amino acids. V was pared by 3 bases and J by 4 bases, with 6 bases of the junction left unmatched. Germline-derived CDR1 and CDR2 are LGHDT and YNNKEL (reference sequence). DNA of the CDR3: TGTGCCAGCAGCCACGCGGGAGTGGTTTACGAGCAGTACTTC. Encoded protein: CASSHAGVVYEQYF.

In the case of this clonotype: One base away lies a much larger clone, so this may be a sequencing read error. This rearrangement joins TRBV27 to TRBJ1-5; D not certain. Per germline, CDR1 MNHEY and CDR2 SMNVEV (reference sequence). The CDR3 runs 12 residues. The CDR3 loop reads CACSLPYQPQHF. The CDR3 DNA is TGTGCCTGCAGTTTACCGTATCAGCCCCAGCATTTT.

Many counts were recorded for this clonotype. This chain links TRBV4-1 with TRBJ1-2; no reliable D call. The germline V gene has CDR1 MGHRA and CDR2 YSYEKL. V was trimmed by 0 bases and J by 8 bases, leaving 10 bases between them. The CDR3 is 13 amino acids. CDR3 in amino acids: CASSQETAMGYTF. CDR3 DNA sequence: TGCGCCAGCAGCCAAGAAACAGCTATGGGCTACACCTTC.

V is TRBV7-6 and J is TRBJ2-7, with TRBD1 as a possible D gene (6 bases). The V end was cut by 3 bases, the J end by 5 bases, with 20 bases between. The germline V gene has CDR1 SGHVS and CDR2 FNYEAQ. This CDR3 contains 16 residues. The chain's CDR3 is CASSFDRPGTADEQYF. In DNA, the CDR3 is TGTGCCAGCAGCTTCGACAGGCCAGGAACTGCGGACGAGCAGTACTTC.

The rearrangement links TRBV20-1 to TRBJ1-4, with D perhaps matching TRBD1 (6 bases). The germline V and J ends were trimmed by 2 bases and 7 bases, with 11 bases remaining between them. The germline V gene encodes CDR1 DFQATT and CDR2 SNEGSKA (reference sequence). The CDR3 has 13 amino acids. The CDR3 reads CSARQGQIEKLFF. CDR3 in DNA: TGCAGTGCTAGACAGGGGCAAATTGAAAAACTGTTTTTT.

The V gene is TRBV7-9, the J gene TRBJ2-7; no reliable D call. The CDR3 has 13 residues. The V and J ends lost 6 bases and 2 bases respectively, with 11 bases between them. Germline V lookup: CDR1 SEHNR, CDR2 FQNEAQ (reference sequence). DNA of the CDR3: TGTGCCAGCAGGACGAGTACCGCCTACGAGCAGTACTTC. Translation gives CASRTSTAYEQYF.

Only a few counts were recorded for this clonotype. The genes are TRBV5-5 and TRBJ2-1; tentative D call: TRBD2 (7 bases). The CDR3 has 18 residues. The germline V and J ends were trimmed by 0 bases and 3 bases, with 19 bases remaining between them. CDR1 is SGHKS and CDR2 is YYEKEE in the germline V gene (reference sequence). CDR3 sequence reads: CASSLGVTGGPHYNEQFF. DNA of the CDR3: TGTGCCAGCAGCTTGGGAGTCACGGGGGGCCCTCACTACAATGAGCAGTTCTTC.

A few counts support this clonotype. Sequence at one end of the junction differs from germline and may be a read error. This sequence joins TRBV28 and TRBJ2-3; 8 positions match TRBD1. CDR3 length: 14 residues. Germline CDR1 reads MDHEN; CDR2 reads SYDVKM. The DNA of the CDR3 is TGTGCCAGCAGTTCGACAGGGGACACAGATACGCGGTATTTT. Protein sequence: CASSSTGDTDTRYF. The whole variable domain, remainder taken from reference TRBV28 and TRBJ2-3, is DVKVTQSSRYLVKRTGEKVFLECVQDMDHENMFWYRQDPGLGLRLIYFSYDVKMKEKGDIPEGYSVSREKKERFSLILESASTNQTSMYLCASSSTGDTDTRYFGPGTRLTVL.

This clonotype was seen only a few times. The chain couples TRBV20-1 to TRBJ2-3; 9 nucleotides match TRBD1. Germline trimming cut 6 bases from V and 0 bases from J; bases unmatched to any gene: 19. CDR1 is DFQATT and CDR2 is SNEGSKA in the germline V gene (reference sequence). This CDR3 is built from 19 residues. CDR3 sequence (DNA): TGCAGTGCCGAACCCGACAGGGGGTTAGTAGCGACTAGCACAGATACGCAGTATTTT. Translation gives CSAEPDRGLVATSTDTQYF.

In nucleotides, the CDR3 is TGTGCCAGCAGCCAAGATCTGGAGGGAGATTACGAGCAGTACTTC. Translation gives CASSQDLEGDYEQYF. The rearrangement links TRBV3-1 to TRBJ2-7, with D possibly TRBD2 on 6 matching bases. The CDR3 sequence is 15 residues long. The V and J ends lost 0 bases and 4 bases respectively, with 13 bases between them. Germline lookup yields CDR1 LGHDT and CDR2 YNNKEL (reference sequence).

This clonotype was picked up many times. V usage is TRBV4-2 and J usage is TRBJ1-5, with a weak D call TRBD1 (5 bases). With 0 bases removed from V and 6 bases from J, the gap between germline ends came to 15 bases. Germline assignment: CDR1 LGHNA and CDR2 YNFKEQ. The CDR3 covers 16 residues. For the CDR3, the DNA is TGTGCCAGCAGCCAAGAGGCCCGGGACCTCACTCAGCCCCAGCATTTT. Amino acid sequence: CASSQEARDLTQPQHF.

The chain carries TRBV11-2 and TRBJ2-7; 9 bases match TRBD1. The CDR3 has 16 residues. Germline assignment: CDR1 SGHAT and CDR2 FQNNGV. V gave up 1 base and J gave up 3 bases; unmatched junction bases: 7. The CDR3, as DNA: TGTGCCAGCAGCTTAGCAAGTCCGGGACAGGGCTACGAGCAGTACTTC. It is translated as CASSLASPGQGYEQYF.

The V gene is TRBV5-1, the J gene TRBJ2-7, with 9 bases that match TRBD1. Germline values: CDR1 SGHRS, CDR2 YFSETQ. The CDR3 length is 15 residues. After removal of 5 bases from V and 3 bases from J, the junction contained 9 bases not matched to a gene. DNA of the CDR3: TGCGCCAGCAGACCGCCCGGGACAGGGATCTACGAGCAGTACTTC. Residues: CASRPPGTGIYEQYF.

This clonotype was picked up a small number of times. V usage is TRBV29-1 and J usage is TRBJ1-2; D perhaps matches TRBD1 (6 bases). The germline CDR1 and CDR2 sequences are SQVTM and ANQGSEA. Trimming left V 4 bases short and J 4 bases short, with 13 bases between. This CDR3 spans 13 amino acids. The CDR3 here is CSVVSGDLYGYTF. The CDR3 nucleotides are TGCAGCGTTGTGTCAGGGGATCTCTATGGCTACACCTTC.

This clonotype was seen a single time. The CDR3 region has the DNA TGTGCCAGCAGCTTGGCAGGACGGATACAAGAGACCCAGTACTTC. It encodes CASSLAGRIQETQYF. V usage is TRBV5-4 and J usage is TRBJ2-5; no clear D gene. In germline, CDR1 is SGHNT, CDR2 YYREEE (reference sequence). Trimming left V 0 bases short and J 2 bases short, with 11 bases between. This CDR3 is built from 15 residues.

Regarding this clonotype: One base away lies a much larger clone, so this may be a sequencing read error. V and J are TRBV29-1 and TRBJ2-7, with D perhaps being TRBD1 or TRBD2 (5 bases each). The CDR3 extends over 11 amino acids. Looked up from germline, CDR1 is SQVTM and CDR2 is ANQGSEA. The germline V and J ends were trimmed by 7 bases and 10 bases, with 17 bases remaining between them. The CDR3 region is CSGLNRGTQYF. The CDR3 bases are TGCAGCGGGCTGAACCGGGGCACTCAGTACTTC.

This clonotype occurred a few times. The chain recombines TRBV3-1 with TRBJ1-1, with D possibly matching TRBD1 (5 bases). In germline, CDR1 is LGHDT, CDR2 YNNKEL (reference sequence). The CDR3 totals 13 residues. With 3 bases removed from V and 7 bases from J, the gap between germline ends came to 12 bases. For the CDR3, the DNA is TGTGCCAGCAGCCACAGAACCGGGGGTGAAGCTTTCTTT. Protein: CASSHRTGGEAFF. The variable domain in full, with the rest retrieved from reference TRBV3-1 and TRBJ1-1, is DTAVSQTPKYLVTQMGNDKSIKCEQNLGHDTMYWYKQDSKKFLKIMFSYNNKELIINETVPNRFSPKSPDKAHLNLHINSLELGDSAVYFCASSHRTGGEAFFGQGTRLTVV.

V and J are TRBV11-2 and TRBJ2-1; 9 nucleotides match TRBD2. Germline CDR1 reads SGHAT; CDR2 reads FQNNGV. With V trimmed by 2 bases and J by 8 bases, 7 bases remained unmatched. The CDR3 length is 15 residues. The CDR3 coding sequence is TGTGCCAGCAGCTTATGGGGCGGGGGGGCCCATGAGCAGTTCTTC. Translating gives CASSLWGGGAHEQFF. Filled out from reference TRBV11-2 and TRBJ2-1, the complete variable domain reads EAGVAQSPRYKIIEKRQSVAFWCNPISGHATLYWYQQILGQGPKLLIQFQNNGVVDDSQLPKDRFSAERLKGVDSTLKIQPAKLEDSAVYLCASSLWGGGAHEQFFGPGTRLTVL.

This clonotype was found a few times. The chain joins TRBV20-1 to TRBJ1-1; D call uncertain. The CDR3 consists of 11 residues. Germline V CDR1 and CDR2: DFQATT, SNEGSKA (reference sequence). Trimming stripped 6 bases from V and 0 bases from J, with 5 bases between. CDR3 region: CSANMNTEAFF. DNA of the CDR3: TGCAGTGCCAATATGAACACTGAAGCTTTCTTT.

The V and J genes are TRBV27 and TRBJ1-2, with TRBD1 identical over 10 bases. Per germline, CDR1 MNHEY and CDR2 SMNVEV (reference sequence). The length of the CDR3 is 15 residues. V lost 3 bases, J lost 8 bases, and 9 bases stayed unmatched. CDR3 in DNA: TGTGCCAGCAGTTTCTCCCCGGGACAGGGGTCGGGCTACACCTTC. Translating gives CASSFSPGQGSGYTF.

J is TRBJ2-7 and V is TRBV28; 9 positions agree with TRBD1. Trimming cost V 7 bases and J 7 bases; bases outside gene matches: 8. Germline CDR1 is MDHEN and CDR2 is SYDVKM. This CDR3 comprises 13 residues. The CDR3 protein is CASTPGQGKEQYF. The CDR3 region has the DNA TGTGCCAGCACACCGGGACAGGGTAAAGAGCAGTACTTC.

This clonotype was detected a few times. The chain uses TRBV27 and TRBJ2-7; D unresolved. Trimming removed 3 bases from V and 2 bases from J, with 8 bases in between. The CDR3 loop spans 13 amino acids. Germline V gene lookup returns CDR1 MNHEY and CDR2 SMNVEV (reference sequence). The DNA for the CDR3 is TGTGCCAGCAGTTTTGGGGATGCCTACGAGCAGTACTTC. This gives the protein CASSFGDAYEQYF.

The sample holds a few counts of this clonotype. The chain carries TRBV27 and TRBJ2-1; 9 bases fit TRBD1. After removal of 4 bases from V and 7 bases from J, the junction contained 14 bases not matched to a gene. This CDR3 spans 17 amino acids. Germline CDR1 and CDR2: MNHEY and SMNVEV (reference sequence). CDR3 DNA sequence: TGTGCCAGCAGTTACGCATCCGGGACAGGGTTTGGGAATGAGCAGTTCTTC. Amino acid sequence: CASSYASGTGFGNEQFF.

Comments on this clonotype: A much larger clone sits a single nucleotide away, making a read error possible. V gene TRBV12-3 or TRBV12-4 combines with J gene TRBJ2-5, with D perhaps assigned TRBD1 or TRBD2 (7 bases each). V lost 4 bases, J lost 5 bases, and 14 bases lay in between. The CDR3 length is 14 residues. CDR3 loop: CASSCGRGGETQYF. The DNA of the CDR3 is TGTGCCAGCAGTTGTGGCAGGGGGGGGGAGACCCAGTACTTC.